These 14 T cell receptor beta chains came from one sample sequenced in a study of T cells in Graves' hyperthyroidism and ophthalmopathy. Amplification targeted TCR beta CDR3 regions from RNA transcripts. HTBI primers were employed in a first-round RT-PCR of the TCR CDR3. TCRdb itself ran the multiplex PCR reads through MiXCR, one entry per CDR3 protein. Of around 520,000 distinct CDR3 sequences detected, 12% to 15% appear once; the ten largest clones hold about 14%. The sample was blood. These receptors were taken from a woman aged 40-49 years with Graves' hyperthyroidism.

The V and J genes are TRBV14 and TRBJ2-1; 9 bases align to TRBD2. Trimming cost V 8 bases and J 1 base; bases outside gene matches: 9. The CDR3 is 16 residues long. Germline-derived CDR1 and CDR2 are SGHDN and FVKESK. This chain's CDR3 is CASSRAGLASYNEQFF. The CDR3 DNA sequence: TGTGCCAGCTCTCGCGCGGGACTAGCTTCCTACAATGAGCAGTTCTTC.

Note on this clonotype: Possible read error: a much larger clone is one base away. V is TRBV5-1 and J is TRBJ2-1; D not resolved. The V end lost 2 bases, the J end lost 8 bases, and 8 bases lay between the germline ends. Germline lookup yields CDR1 SGHRS and CDR2 YFSETQ. This CDR3 has 12 residues. CDR3 in amino acids: CASSFFVYEQFF. The CDR3 nucleotides read TGCGCCAGCAGCTTCTTCGTCTATGAGCAGTTCTTC.

In this sample, this clonotype turned up a few times. V usage is TRBV7-9 and J usage is TRBJ2-5, with TRBD2 matching over 7 bases. The length of the CDR3 is 16 residues. After removal of 1 base from V and 0 bases from J, the junction contained 5 bases not matched to a gene. Germline-derived CDR1 and CDR2 are SEHNR and FQNEAQ (reference sequence). The CDR3 is CASSLDGGGDQETQYF. The DNA for the CDR3 is TGTGCCAGCAGCTTAGATGGGGGAGGGGACCAAGAGACCCAGTACTTC.

This clonotype was detected a few times. The chain links TRBV20-1 to TRBJ1-4; 7 bases match TRBD1. Germline-derived CDR1 and CDR2 are DFQATT and SNEGSKA (reference sequence). The CDR3 runs 13 residues. V shed 5 bases and J 3 bases; nucleotides not matched to a gene: 3. CDR3: CSAGTEPNEKLFF. The CDR3 nucleotides read TGCAGTGCTGGGACAGAGCCTAATGAAAAACTGTTTTTT.

This clonotype was picked up many times. The chain employs TRBV6-1 and TRBJ2-5, with 9 bases lining up with TRBD1. Germline CDR1 MNHNS, CDR2 SASEGT. This CDR3 is 14 amino acids long. V was clipped by 4 bases and J by 5 bases; unmatched bases: 5. This CDR3 is CASSGGQGRETQYF. The CDR3 DNA reads as TGTGCCAGCAGTGGAGGACAGGGGAGGGAGACCCAGTACTTC.

This clonotype was counted between two and nine times. This chain uses TRBV4-1 with TRBJ2-7, with 11 bases aligning to TRBD1. The CDR3 spans 16 residues. Germline V lookup: CDR1 MGHRA, CDR2 YSYEKL. V lost 0 bases to trimming and J lost 5 bases; unmatched junction nucleotides: 6. The CDR3 DNA follows: TGCGCCAGCAGCCAAGATGGGGACAGGGGGAGAAACGAGCAGTACTTC. Protein sequence: CASSQDGDRGRNEQYF.

The gene calls are TRBV6-1 and TRBJ1-2; D is possibly TRBD1 (6 bases). CDR3 size: 17 residues. Germline CDR1 MNHNS, CDR2 SASEGT. V dropped 0 bases and J dropped 5 bases, with 19 bases sitting between them. CDR3 protein: CASSEALPGAYSYGYTF. CDR3 DNA: TGTGCCAGCAGTGAAGCTTTGCCAGGGGCTTATTCATATGGCTACACCTTC.

As regards this clonotype: Sequence at one end of the junction differs from germline and may be a read error. This chain links TRBV28 with TRBJ2-7; D is ambiguous. Germline loops: CDR1 MDHEN, CDR2 SYDVKM. This CDR3 is built from 11 residues. As DNA, the CDR3 is TGTGCCAGCAGCGTCACCTACGGGCAGTACTTC. Residues: CASSVTYGQYF.

Ten or more counts support this clonotype. J is TRBJ2-3 and V is TRBV2; D is perhaps TRBD2 (5 bases). Deletions cut 7 bases from V and 0 bases from J, with 14 bases between. The CDR3 is 15 amino acids. Germline loops: CDR1 SNHLY, CDR2 FYNNEI. Here the CDR3 DNA reads TGTGCCAGCAACGGAGGAGGTCCTAGCACAGATACGCAGTATTTT. It codes for CASNGGGPSTDTQYF. Full variable domain (outside the CDR3, taken from reference TRBV2 and TRBJ2-3): EPEVTQTPSHQVTQMGQEVILRCVPISNHLYFYWYRQILGQKVEFLVSFYNNEISEKSEIFDDQFSVERPDGSNFTLKIRSTKLEDSAMYFCASNGGGPSTDTQYFGPGTRLTVL.

The chain combines TRBV5-5 with TRBJ1-1; no clear D. Germline CDR1 and CDR2: SGHKS and YYEKEE (reference sequence). The V and J ends lost 0 bases and 3 bases respectively, with 12 bases between them. The CDR3 length is 15 residues. The CDR3 DNA is TGTGCCAGCAGCTTGGGGGCTAATTCTCACACTGAAGCTTTCTTT. Encoded protein: CASSLGANSHTEAFF.

This clonotype showed up many times. The rearrangement uses TRBV5-1 and TRBJ2-3; 11 nucleotides match TRBD2. After removal of 3 bases from V and 0 bases from J, the junction contained 3 bases not matched to a gene. Germline V lookup: CDR1 SGHRS, CDR2 YFSETQ. There are 16 residues in the CDR3. The DNA of the CDR3 is TGCGCCAGCAGCTCGATAGCGGGAGGGAGCACAGATACGCAGTATTTT. Protein: CASSSIAGGSTDTQYF.

There are many counts of this clonotype. The rearrangement links TRBV11-2 to TRBJ2-1; D is undetermined. The CDR3 loop spans 15 amino acids. Germline V lookup: CDR1 SGHAT, CDR2 FQNNGV. V lost 2 bases, J lost 9 bases, and 17 bases lay in between. This CDR3 reads CASSLSIAISGEQFF. CDR3 DNA sequence: TGTGCCAGCAGCTTAAGTATTGCCATCTCAGGTGAGCAGTTCTTC.

This clonotype was seen ten or more times. The V and J genes are TRBV14 and TRBJ2-1; D gene unclear. V was trimmed by 5 bases and J by 0 bases, leaving 11 bases between them. There are 15 residues in the CDR3. Germline CDR1 reads SGHDN; CDR2 reads FVKESK. CDR3 coding DNA: TGTGCCAGCAGCTCACTCGGCGGCTCCTACAATGAGCAGTTCTTC. Amino acid sequence: CASSSLGGSYNEQFF.

This chain connects TRBV14 to TRBJ2-2; D call uncertain. The CDR3 runs to 13 residues. Trimming removed 6 bases from V and 7 bases from J, with 12 bases in between. Germline V CDR1 and CDR2: SGHDN, FVKESK. CDR3 nucleotide sequence: TGTGCCAGCAGTCCGGAGACGGACGGGGAGCTGTTTTTT. It codes for CASSPETDGELFF.